These 30 T cell receptor beta chains originate from one sample sequenced in a study of T-cell reconstitution after alpha-beta-depleted transplantation in children. A TCRbeta library incorporating unique molecular identifiers was prepared. One entry per CDR3 protein results from TCRdb running MiXCR on the PCR reads. Of some 550,000 distinct CDR3 sequences listed, about 18% are singletons. Sequences were derived from PBMCs from the stem cell graft donor, sampled from the stem cell graft. The receptors shown here come from a human donor who donated a stem cell graft to a child with acute lymphoblastic leukemia.

The V gene is TRBV5-1, the J gene TRBJ2-4; perhaps TRBD1 as D (5 bases). CDR1 is SGHRS and CDR2 is YFSETQ in the germline V gene. The length of the CDR3 is 16 residues. Trimming shortened V by 0 bases and J by 5 bases, and 15 bases separated the two germline ends. CDR3 residues: CASSLGPQGIENIQYF. In nucleotides, the CDR3 is TGCGCCAGCAGCTTGGGACCTCAGGGAATAGAAAACATTCAGTACTTC.

This clonotype turned up a few times. The chain has TRBV7-9 and TRBJ2-3, with 9 bases aligning to TRBD2. Germline V gene lookup returns CDR1 SEHNR and CDR2 FQNEAQ (reference sequence). J was trimmed by 4 bases and V by 4 bases; bases with no gene match: 9. The CDR3 has 16 amino acids. The CDR3 nucleotides read TGTGCCAGCAGCTCGGTGGGCACTAGCGGGCCAGATACGCAGTATTTT. It is translated as CASSSVGTSGPDTQYF. Combining the CDR3 with reference TRBV7-9 and TRBJ2-3 gives the whole variable domain DTGVSQNPRHKITKRGQNVTFRCDPISEHNRLYWYRQTLGQGPEFLTYFQNEAQLEKSRLLSDRFSAERPKGSFSTLEIQRTEQGDSAMYLCASSSVGTSGPDTQYFGPGTRLTVL.

The chain employs TRBV25-1 and TRBJ1-4; 11 bases are shared with TRBD1. CDR3 length: 17 amino acids. V was clipped by 1 base and J by 16 bases; unmatched bases: 17. Germline V gives CDR1 MGHDK, CDR2 SYGVNS. CDR3 in amino acids: CASSESCRDRGGMRAFF. CDR3 DNA sequence: TGTGCCAGCAGTGAATCTTGCCGGGACAGGGGGGGAATGAGAGCGTTTTTT.

Concerning this clonotype: A much larger clone differs by one base, so this may be a read error. The gene calls are TRBV25-1 and TRBJ1-1, with D uncertain. The V gene's germline CDR1 is MGHDK and CDR2 SYGVNS. V gave up 4 bases and J gave up 3 bases, with 6 bases separating them. The length of the CDR3 is 12 residues. The CDR3 spells CASSGADTEAFF. In nucleotides, the CDR3 is TGTGCCAGCAGTGGGGCGGACACTGAAGCTTTCTTT. The complete variable domain, with remaining parts taken from reference TRBV25-1 and TRBJ1-1, reads EADIYQTPRYLVIGTGKKITLECSQTMGHDKMYWYQQDPGMELHLIHYSYGVNSTEKGDLSSESTVSRIRTEHFPLTLESARPSHTSQYLCASSGADTEAFFGQGTRLTVV.

This clonotype occurred a few times. J is TRBJ1-6 and V is TRBV7-2, with D uncertain. The V gene's germline CDR1 is SGHTA and CDR2 FQGNSA. The CDR3 covers 12 residues. The V end lost 3 bases, the J end lost 10 bases, and 7 bases lay between the germline ends. The CDR3 coding sequence is TGTGCCAGCAGCTTTGTCGGCTCACCCCTCCACTTT. Protein: CASSFVGSPLHF. Drawing the rest from reference TRBV7-2 and TRBJ1-6, the complete variable domain is GAGVSQSPSNKVTEKGKDVELRCDPISGHTALYWYRQSLGQGLEFLIYFQGNSAPDKSGLPSDRFSAERTGGSVSTLTIQRTQQEDSAVYLCASSFVGSPLHFGNGTRLTVT.

The table lists this clonotype with a few counts. The CDR3 bases are TGCGCCAGCAGCGACGGGACCCAAGGAGGCACAGATACGCAGTATTTT. The encoded protein is CASSDGTQGGTDTQYF. The chain employs TRBV5-1 and TRBJ2-3, with D possibly called TRBD1 or TRBD2 (5 bases each). Trimming pared 4 bases from V and 1 base from J, leaving 16 bases between. The CDR3 has 16 residues. In germline, CDR1 is SGHRS, CDR2 YFSETQ.

CDR3 in DNA: TGCAGCGTTGGGGGGACAGAGAACACTGAAGCTTTCTTT. Translated: CSVGGTENTEAFF. V gene TRBV29-1 combines with J gene TRBJ1-1; 7 positions match TRBD1. The ends lost 4 bases at V and 1 base at J; junction bases unmatched: 3. Germline V gene data show CDR1 as SQVTM and CDR2 as ANQGSEA. This CDR3 contains 13 residues.

CDR3 region: CASSDDTAPYEQYF. DNA for the CDR3: TGTGCCAGCAGCGACGACACAGCCCCCTACGAGCAGTACTTC. The rearrangement joins TRBV9 to TRBJ2-7; D is unresolved. Trimming took 3 bases from V and 2 from J, leaving 12 bases between them. The CDR3 length is 14 residues. The germline gives CDR1 SGDLS, CDR2 YYNGEE.

This clonotype was picked up a small number of times. The chain joins TRBV7-8 to TRBJ2-1, with D possibly matching TRBD2 (5 bases). The V gene's germline CDR1 is SGHVS and CDR2 FQNEAQ. V gave up 5 bases and J gave up 7 bases, with 15 bases separating them. This CDR3 spans 14 amino acids. The CDR3 nucleotides are TGTGCCAGCAGCGGAACGACCTCGGGGAATGAGCAGTTCTTC. Translating gives CASSGTTSGNEQFF.

The chain carries TRBV7-2 and TRBJ2-2; 8 nucleotides line up with TRBD2. The germline V gene has CDR1 SGHTA and CDR2 FQGNSA. The CDR3 is made up of 17 amino acids. V shed 5 bases, J shed 3 bases, and the junction held 11 bases outside the gene matches. CDR3 in DNA: TGTGCCAGCAGCCTGGGGCTAGCGGGTCTCTACACCGGGGAGCTGTTTTTT. Amino acids: CASSLGLAGLYTGELFF.

This sequence joins TRBV19 and TRBJ2-1; TRBD1 agrees at 8 bases. The CDR3 length is 17 residues. Germline trimming cut 3 bases from V and 2 bases from J; bases unmatched to any gene: 9. Looked up from germline, CDR1 is LNHDA and CDR2 is SQIVND (reference sequence). The CDR3 reads CASSIVGAQGAYNEQFF. DNA for the CDR3: TGTGCCAGTAGTATTGTGGGGGCACAGGGGGCCTACAATGAGCAGTTCTTC.

This clonotype turned up a few times. The chain links TRBV2 to TRBJ2-7; D is possibly TRBD2 (5 bases). Germline V gene sequence: CDR1 SNHLY, CDR2 FYNNEI. Between the trimmed V and J ends, which lost 10 bases and 0 bases, there was a span of 16 bases. The CDR3 is 14 residues long. CDR3 sequence (DNA): TGTGCCACCCGGACTGTGGTTGACTCCTACGAGCAGTACTTC. Translating gives CATRTVVDSYEQYF.

This clonotype was seen a handful of times. This chain joins TRBV20-1 and TRBJ2-5, with TRBD2 matching over 8 bases. The CDR3 runs to 12 residues. With 6 bases clipped from V and 5 bases from J, the junction kept 5 bases outside the gene matches. From germline, CDR1 is DFQATT and CDR2 SNEGSKA (reference sequence). The CDR3: CSANSGSETQYF. DNA of the CDR3: TGCAGTGCAAACAGCGGGAGCGAGACCCAGTACTTC.

This clonotype was seen at least ten times. The chain couples TRBV12-3 or TRBV12-4 to TRBJ1-2; TRBD1 aligns across 7 bases. This CDR3 has 14 amino acids. J lost 8 bases, V lost 4 bases, and 10 bases had no gene match. The CDR3 loop is CASSSSDREGGYTF. DNA of the CDR3: TGTGCCAGCAGTTCCTCAGACAGGGAAGGCGGCTACACCTTC.

V is TRBV29-1 and J is TRBJ1-5, with D unclear. Deletions cut 4 bases from V and 11 bases from J, with 12 bases between. CDR3 length: 11 amino acids. CDR1 is SQVTM and CDR2 is ANQGSEA in the germline V gene. This CDR3 is CSVGTARSQHF. CDR3 in DNA: TGCAGCGTTGGAACAGCCCGATCCCAGCATTTT. The full variable domain, its missing parts supplied by reference TRBV29-1 and TRBJ1-5, is SAVISQKPSRDICQRGTSLTIQCQVDSQVTMMFWYRQQPGQSLTLIATANQGSEATYESGFVIDKFPISRPNLTFSTLTVSNMSPEDSSIYLCSVGTARSQHFGDGTRLSIL.

The V and J genes are TRBV7-9 and TRBJ2-7; maybe TRBD2 (7 bases). Germline values: CDR1 SEHNR, CDR2 FQNEAQ (reference sequence). V lost 6 bases and J 3 bases, leaving 15 bases between the germline ends. This CDR3 has 14 amino acids. DNA of the CDR3: TGTGCCAGCAGTCCTCAGGGGAGGGGCTACGAGCAGTACTTC. This translates into CASSPQGRGYEQYF. Using reference TRBV7-9 and TRBJ2-7 for the parts outside the CDR3, the full variable domain is DTGVSQNPRHKITKRGQNVTFRCDPISEHNRLYWYRQTLGQGPEFLTYFQNEAQLEKSRLLSDRFSAERPKGSFSTLEIQRTEQGDSAMYLCASSPQGRGYEQYFGPGTRLTVT.

This clonotype was seen ten or more times. CDR3 DNA: TGTGCCAGCAGCTCCACGGGACAGGTTCGGGAGCAGTACTTC. Its protein is CASSSTGQVREQYF. The rearrangement links TRBV5-5 to TRBJ2-7; 8 bases are a match to TRBD1. Germline V gives CDR1 SGHKS, CDR2 YYEKEE (reference sequence). The CDR3 is made up of 14 amino acids. V was clipped by 3 bases and J by 7 bases; unmatched bases: 9.

In nucleotides, the CDR3 is TGCAGCGTTCTCGAGACGGCTAACTATGGCTACACCTTC. Residues: CSVLETANYGYTF. The chain couples TRBV29-1 to TRBJ1-2; D unresolved. This CDR3 region has 13 residues. Germline loops: CDR1 SQVTM, CDR2 ANQGSEA. Trimming took 5 bases from V and 0 from J, leaving 10 bases between them.

The V call is TRBV12-3 or TRBV12-4, the J call TRBJ2-2; D remains ambiguous. V lost 6 bases and J 5 bases, leaving 16 bases between the germline ends. The CDR3 runs to 15 residues. The CDR3 region has the DNA TGTGCCAGCAGGCTCGGGCCCGATTGGACCGGGGAGCTGTTTTTT. Amino acids: CASRLGPDWTGELFF.

The rearrangement links TRBV20-1 to TRBJ2-3; 7 nucleotides align to TRBD2. This CDR3 spans 15 amino acids. Germline lookup yields CDR1 DFQATT and CDR2 SNEGSKA (reference sequence). Trimming cost V 0 bases and J 6 bases; bases outside gene matches: 9. For the CDR3, the DNA is TGCAGTGCTAGAGATTCGAGCGGGAAAGCTGATACGCAGTATTTT. Translating it yields CSARDSSGKADTQYF.

This clonotype was seen a few times. The J gene is TRBJ2-7, the V gene TRBV12-3 or TRBV12-4, with 10 bases aligning to TRBD1. The CDR3 is made up of 15 amino acids. The V segment lost 5 bases and the J segment 3 bases; nucleotides outside the gene matches: 7. Here the CDR3 reads CASSERDRGGYEQYF. The CDR3 nucleotides read TGTGCCAGCAGTGAACGGGACAGGGGAGGCTACGAGCAGTACTTC.

The CDR3 loop reads CASSFETGGVENTGELFF. CDR3 nucleotide sequence: TGCGCCAGCAGCTTCGAGACAGGGGGCGTCGAGAACACCGGGGAGCTGTTTTTT. V gene TRBV5-1 combines with J gene TRBJ2-2; 10 bases agree with TRBD1. Trimming removed 2 bases from V and 1 base from J; junction bases left unmatched: 8. The CDR3 is 18 amino acids. Germline-derived CDR1 and CDR2 are SGHRS and YFSETQ.

J is TRBJ2-1 and V is TRBV14, with 11 bases aligning to TRBD2. The trim removed 0 bases at V and 6 bases at J, leaving 7 bases unmatched. The CDR3 is 17 amino acids. The germline V gene has CDR1 SGHDN and CDR2 FVKESK. The CDR3 is CASSQDSLAGGSNEQFF. In DNA form, the CDR3 reads TGTGCCAGCAGCCAAGATTCCCTAGCGGGAGGCAGCAATGAGCAGTTCTTC.

This chain joins TRBV12-3 or TRBV12-4 and TRBJ2-4; the match to TRBD1 covers 7 bases. Trimming cost V 4 bases and J 12 bases; bases outside gene matches: 15. This CDR3 spans 15 amino acids. The chain's CDR3 is CASSSTGQRFGSQYF. The CDR3 DNA is TGTGCCAGCAGTTCTACGGGACAGCGGTTCGGCAGTCAGTACTTC.

A few counts support this clonotype. This rearrangement joins TRBV29-1 to TRBJ2-3; perhaps TRBD2 as D (6 bases). V lost 4 bases, J lost 5 bases, and 16 bases lay in between. CDR1 and CDR2 (germline): SQVTM, ANQGSEA. This CDR3 spans 14 amino acids. For the CDR3, the DNA is TGCAGCGTTGTTTCTGGGAGGTCCCGAGATACGCAGTATTTT. Translated: CSVVSGRSRDTQYF.

V is TRBV27 and J is TRBJ2-3; D gene uncertain. Trimming took 5 bases from V and 2 from J, leaving 20 bases between them. Germline lookup yields CDR1 MNHEY and CDR2 SMNVEV (reference sequence). CDR3 length: 17 amino acids. Written as DNA, the CDR3 is TGTGCCAGCAGTCAGTCCCCTCCGTTGGTTTCCACAGATACGCAGTATTTT. Protein: CASSQSPPLVSTDTQYF.

The chain couples TRBV19 to TRBJ1-1, with D perhaps matching TRBD1 (6 bases). The CDR3 totals 13 residues. Trimming pared 6 bases from V and 4 bases from J, leaving 12 bases between. The germline V gene encodes CDR1 LNHDA and CDR2 SQIVND (reference sequence). The CDR3 protein is CASSPWGLTEAFF. CDR3 sequence (DNA): TGTGCCAGTAGCCCCTGGGGGCTCACTGAAGCTTTCTTT.

The rearrangement links TRBV12-3 or TRBV12-4 to TRBJ2-1, with unresolved D. V was cut by 8 bases and J by 6 bases, with 14 bases left in between. CDR3 length equals 13 residues. This CDR3 is CASQRWSGNEQFF. In DNA form, the CDR3 reads TGTGCCAGCCAGAGGTGGTCGGGCAATGAGCAGTTCTTC.

This clonotype showed up just a few times. The chain joins TRBV5-1 to TRBJ2-3; 7 nucleotides align to TRBD2. The CDR3 has 16 amino acids. With V trimmed by 0 bases and J by 1 base, 5 bases remained unmatched. Germline-derived CDR1 and CDR2 are SGHRS and YFSETQ. CDR3 loop: CASSLGRDYRTDTQYF. CDR3 in DNA: TGCGCCAGCAGCTTGGGTAGGGACTACCGCACAGATACGCAGTATTTT.

The chain recombines TRBV10-3 with TRBJ2-3; 8 nucleotides line up with TRBD1. V lost 0 bases to trimming and J lost 0 bases; unmatched junction nucleotides: 5. The CDR3 loop spans 17 amino acids. Germline V lookup: CDR1 ENHRY, CDR2 SYGVKD. DNA of the CDR3: TGTGCCATCAGTGAGTCATCCGGGACAGGAAGCACAGATACGCAGTATTTT. Its protein product is CAISESSGTGSTDTQYF.